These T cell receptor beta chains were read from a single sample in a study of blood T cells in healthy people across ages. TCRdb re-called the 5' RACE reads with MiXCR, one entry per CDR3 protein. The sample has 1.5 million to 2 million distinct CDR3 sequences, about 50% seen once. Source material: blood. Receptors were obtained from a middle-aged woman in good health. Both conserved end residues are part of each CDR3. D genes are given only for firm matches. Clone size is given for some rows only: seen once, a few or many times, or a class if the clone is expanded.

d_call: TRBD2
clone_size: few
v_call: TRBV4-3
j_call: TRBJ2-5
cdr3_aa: CASSPNPLTSTETQYF
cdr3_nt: TGCGCCAGCAGCCCTAACCCCTTGACTAGCACAGAGACCCAGTACTTC

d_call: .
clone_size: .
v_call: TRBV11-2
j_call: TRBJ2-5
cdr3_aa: CASSSQRLAVKTQYF
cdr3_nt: TGTGCCAGCAGCTCCCAGCGGCTAGCCGTGAAGACCCAGTACTTC

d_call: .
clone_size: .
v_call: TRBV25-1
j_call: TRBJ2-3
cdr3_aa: CASSFDPLHRDPSTDTRYF
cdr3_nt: TGTGCCAGCAGTTTTGATCCCCTCCACAGGGACCCTAGCACAGATACGCGGTATTTT

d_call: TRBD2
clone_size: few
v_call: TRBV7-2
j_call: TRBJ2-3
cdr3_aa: CASRRTPQRGELRTDTQYF
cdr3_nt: TGTGCCAGCAGGAGGACCCCTCAGCGGGGAGAACTTCGCACAGATACGCAGTATTTT

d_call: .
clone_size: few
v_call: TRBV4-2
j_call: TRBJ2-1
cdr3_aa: CASSQGQTNEQFF
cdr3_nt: TGTGCCAGCAGCCAAGGACAGACCAATGAGCAGTTCTTC

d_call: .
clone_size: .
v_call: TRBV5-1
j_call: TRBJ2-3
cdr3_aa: CASSSRWGSDTQYF
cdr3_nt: TGCGCCAGCAGCTCAAGGTGGGGGTCAGATACGCAGTATTTT

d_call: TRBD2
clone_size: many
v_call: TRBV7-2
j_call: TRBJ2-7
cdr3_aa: CASRASGAPSYEQYF
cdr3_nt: TGTGCCAGCAGGGCTAGCGGGGCACCCTCCTACGAGCAGTACTTC

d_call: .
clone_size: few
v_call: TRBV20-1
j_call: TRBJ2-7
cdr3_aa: CSARETVIGSSPYEQYF
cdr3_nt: TGCAGTGCTAGAGAAACGGTAATAGGGAGCTCACCCTACGAGCAGTACTTC

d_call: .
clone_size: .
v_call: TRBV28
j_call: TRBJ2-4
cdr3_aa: CASSLPGRVPSQYF
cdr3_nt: TGTGCCAGCAGCCTCCCCGGCAGGGTTCCGTCCCAGTACTTC

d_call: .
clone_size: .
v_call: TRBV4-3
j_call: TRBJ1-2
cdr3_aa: CASSQETENYGYTF
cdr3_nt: TGCGCCAGCAGCCAAGAGACCGAAAACTATGGCTACACCTTC

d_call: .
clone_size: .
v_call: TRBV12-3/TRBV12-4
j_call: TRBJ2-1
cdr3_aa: CASSSRTGEVGEQFF
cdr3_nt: TGTGCCAGCAGTTCCCGCACCGGGGAGGTAGGTGAGCAGTTCTTC

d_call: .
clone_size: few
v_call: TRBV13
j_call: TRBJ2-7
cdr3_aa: CASSRLGQTYEQYF
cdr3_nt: TGTGCCAGCAGCCGTCTCGGGCAGACCTACGAGCAGTACTTC

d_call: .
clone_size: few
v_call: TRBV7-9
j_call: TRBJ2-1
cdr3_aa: CASSFSIPNEQFF
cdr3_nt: TGTGCCAGCAGCTTTTCGATCCCCAATGAGCAGTTCTTC

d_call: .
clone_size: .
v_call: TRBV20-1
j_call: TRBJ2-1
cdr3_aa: CSARSILGGNEQFF
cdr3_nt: TGCAGTGCTAGGAGTATCTTGGGGGGCAATGAGCAGTTCTTC

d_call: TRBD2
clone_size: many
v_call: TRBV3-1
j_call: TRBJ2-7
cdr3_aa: CASSLAGDFYEQYF
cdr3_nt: TGTGCCAGCAGCCTAGCGGGAGACTTCTACGAGCAGTACTTC

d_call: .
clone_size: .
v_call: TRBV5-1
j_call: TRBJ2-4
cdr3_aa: CASQEGGSKNIQYF
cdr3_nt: TGCGCCAGCCAAGAGGGGGGGAGCAAAAACATTCAGTACTTC

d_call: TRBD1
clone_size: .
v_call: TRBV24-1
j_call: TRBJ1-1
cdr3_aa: CATSDSGTANTEAFF
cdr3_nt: TGTGCCACCAGTGATTCCGGGACAGCGAACACTGAAGCTTTCTTT

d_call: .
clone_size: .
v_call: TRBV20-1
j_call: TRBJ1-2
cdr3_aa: CSAYQGVGYGYTF
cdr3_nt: TGCAGTGCTTACCAGGGTGTTGGCTATGGCTACACCTTC

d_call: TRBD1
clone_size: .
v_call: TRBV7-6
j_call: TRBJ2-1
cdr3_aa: CASSYGTANNEQFF
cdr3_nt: TGTGCCAGCAGCTACGGGACAGCCAATAATGAGCAGTTCTTC

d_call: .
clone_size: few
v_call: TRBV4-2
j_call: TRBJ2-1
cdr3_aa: CASSQDPGEQFF
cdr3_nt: TGTGCCAGCAGCCAAGATCCGGGGGAGCAGTTCTTC

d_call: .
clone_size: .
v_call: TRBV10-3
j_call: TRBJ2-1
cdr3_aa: CAINRGTDEQFF
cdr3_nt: TGTGCCATCAATCGGGGAACGGATGAGCAGTTCTTC

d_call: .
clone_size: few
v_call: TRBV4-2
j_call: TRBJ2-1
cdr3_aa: CASSQDGASLGRQFF
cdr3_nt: TGTGCCAGCAGCCAAGATGGTGCTAGTCTTGGGAGGCAGTTCTTC

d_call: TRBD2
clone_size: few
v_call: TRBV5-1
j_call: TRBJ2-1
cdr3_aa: CASSAAGLATYNEQFF
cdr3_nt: TGCGCCAGCAGCGCTGCGGGACTAGCGACTTACAATGAGCAGTTCTTC

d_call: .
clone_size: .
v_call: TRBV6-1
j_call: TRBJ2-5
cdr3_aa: CASSDPGRPQETQYF
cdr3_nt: TGTGCCAGCAGTGATCCTGGGCGTCCACAAGAGACCCAGTACTTC

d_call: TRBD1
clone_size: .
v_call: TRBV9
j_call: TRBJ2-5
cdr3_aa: CASSVGAQRQGIAQETQYF
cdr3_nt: TGTGCCAGCAGCGTAGGGGCCCAGAGACAGGGCATTGCCCAAGAGACCCAGTACTTC

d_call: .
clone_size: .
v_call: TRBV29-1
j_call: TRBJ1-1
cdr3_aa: CSAGQYTEAFF
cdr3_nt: TGCAGCGCCGGACAATACACTGAAGCTTTCTTT

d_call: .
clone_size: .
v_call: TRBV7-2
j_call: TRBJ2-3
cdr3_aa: CASSPSGGTHFSTDTQYF
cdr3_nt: TGTGCCAGCAGCCCATCGGGCGGGACGCATTTTAGCACAGATACGCAGTATTTT

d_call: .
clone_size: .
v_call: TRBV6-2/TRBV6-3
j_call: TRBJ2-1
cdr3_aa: CATQGYNEQFF
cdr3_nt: TGTGCCACCCAGGGCTACAATGAGCAGTTCTTC

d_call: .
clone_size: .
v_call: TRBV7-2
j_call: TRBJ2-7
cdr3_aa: CASSLELAAYEQYF
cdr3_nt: TGTGCCAGCAGCTTAGAACTAGCAGCCTACGAGCAGTACTTC

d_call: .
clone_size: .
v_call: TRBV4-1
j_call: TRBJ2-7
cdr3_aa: CASSQVTVSYEQYF
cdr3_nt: TGCGCCAGCAGCCAAGTAACGGTTTCCTACGAGCAGTACTTC

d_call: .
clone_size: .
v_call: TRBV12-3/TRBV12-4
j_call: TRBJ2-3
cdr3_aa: CASSLQTTDTRYF
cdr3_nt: TGTGCCAGCAGTTTACAGACCACAGATACGCGGTATTTT

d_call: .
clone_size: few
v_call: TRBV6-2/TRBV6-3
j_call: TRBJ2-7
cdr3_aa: CATKDSGVYEQYF
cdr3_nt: TGTGCCACCAAGGACAGCGGGGTGTACGAGCAGTACTTC

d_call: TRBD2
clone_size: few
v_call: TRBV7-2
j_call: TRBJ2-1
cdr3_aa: CASSLAPLELAGGLFLYNEQFF
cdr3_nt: TGTGCCAGCAGCTTAGCCCCTCTCGAACTAGCGGGGGGCCTGTTCCTCTACAATGAGCAGTTCTTC

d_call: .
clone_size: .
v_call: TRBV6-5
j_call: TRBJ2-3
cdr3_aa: CASSQIAASTDTQYF
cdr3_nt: TGTGCCAGCAGTCAAATAGCGGCCTCCACAGATACGCAGTATTTT

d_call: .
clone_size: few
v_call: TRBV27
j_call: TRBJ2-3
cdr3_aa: CASSLLGDSTDTQYF
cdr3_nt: TGTGCCAGCAGTTTATTGGGGGATAGCACAGATACGCAGTATTTT

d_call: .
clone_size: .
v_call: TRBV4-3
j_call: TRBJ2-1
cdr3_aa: CASSQGTKTYNEQFF
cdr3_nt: TGCGCCAGCAGCCAAGGGACTAAAACCTACAATGAGCAGTTCTTC

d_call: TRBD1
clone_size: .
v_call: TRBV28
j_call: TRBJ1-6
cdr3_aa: CASRGDRGYSPLHF
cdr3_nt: TGTGCCAGCAGGGGGGACAGGGGATATTCACCCCTCCACTTT